This T cell receptor beta chain was captured by sequencing in a study of early T cells in non-severe SARS-CoV-2 infection. MiXCR, applied by TCRdb to the 5' RACE reads, yields one record per CDR3 protein. The profile shows about 22,000 distinct CDR3 sequences, 4.7% of them singletons. This clonotype was counted between two and nine times. The sequence came from an adult who was a healthcare worker with PCR-confirmed SARS-CoV-2 infection or an uninfected control (not recorded which). Sequenced material: whole blood.

The CDR3 DNA follows: TGTGCCAGCAGTTACTCGCGGCCCATGAACACTGAAGCTTTCTTT. Encoded protein: CASSYSRPMNTEAFF. The chain uses TRBV6-5 and TRBJ1-1; D unresolved. V was pared by 0 bases and J by 0 bases, with 8 bases between. The germline V gene encodes CDR1 MNHEY and CDR2 SVGAGI. This CDR3 comprises 15 residues.